This TCR beta chain is drawn from a study of T cell responses to AZD1222 COVID-19 vaccine. CDR1 and CDR2 (germline): SGHTS, YDEGEE. This CDR3 is 14 amino acids long. Trimming removed 0 bases at V and 7 bases at J, with 13 bases between. Remarks on this clone: The antigen is unknown.

Study-wide points: Donors in the cohort were predominantly white British and more often female, and clonal diversity was possibly underestimated. At baseline, seropositivity was found in only six or seven AZD1222 recipients. Reportedly, nearly half the spike-specific TCRs target unmutated variant regions.

Second-dose recipients at about 4 or about 12 weeks were treated as one pooled group. Assay used: immunoSEQ multiplex PCR; TCRdb lists only in-frame clones, some missing. The profile covers more than 110,000 clones, with more than 75% appearing a single time and approximately 3% taken by the ten largest. V gene TRBV5-8 combines with J gene TRBJ1-1, with a possible D match to TRBD1 (5 bases). This material consisted of peripheral blood, taken 28 days after the second AZD1222 dose. The TCR originated in an adult who received the AZD1222 COVID-19 vaccine. CDR3 residues: CASSLDTGVVEAFF. In DNA form, the CDR3 reads TGTGCCAGCAGCTTGGATACAGGAGTCGTTGAAGCTTTCTTT.